These T cell receptor beta chains were read from a single sample in a study of beta chain features in type 1 diabetes. Profiling relied on immunoSEQ multiplex PCR, and the TCRdb table lists in-frame clones only, not all of them. The sample lists 450,000 to 600,000 clones; over 25% were seen once. The sequenced sample was naive CD4+ T cells from blood. These receptors were collected from a man between 18 and 29 years old in good health. CDR3s include the opening cysteine and the closing phenylalanine or tryptophan. The order of the fields is J gene, V gene, clone size, D gene, CDR3 protein, CDR3 DNA. The D gene is left open where the match is weak. Clone size is given for some rows only: seen once, a few or many times, or a class if the clone is expanded.

j_call: TRBJ2-4; v_call: TRBV28; clone_size: -; d_call: TRBD1; cdr3_aa: CASSPRDRQGIQYF; cdr3_nt: TGTGCCAGCAGTCCCCGGGACAGGCAGGGCATTCAGTACTTC
j_call: TRBJ2-1; v_call: TRBV10-3; clone_size: -; d_call: -; cdr3_aa: CAISELRTEPYNEQFF; cdr3_nt: TGTGCCATCAGTGAATTAAGGACCGAACCTTACAATGAGCAGTTCTTC
j_call: TRBJ2-3; v_call: TRBV30; clone_size: few; d_call: -; cdr3_aa: CAWSPYADTQYF; cdr3_nt: TGTGCCTGGAGTCCCTATGCGGATACGCAGTATTTT
j_call: TRBJ2-3; v_call: TRBV2; clone_size: few; d_call: TRBD2; cdr3_aa: CASSELAGGADTQYF; cdr3_nt: TGTGCCAGCAGTGAACTAGCGGGAGGCGCAGATACGCAGTATTTT
j_call: TRBJ2-5; v_call: TRBV5-1; clone_size: -; d_call: TRBD1; cdr3_aa: CASSYGQGALSAETQYF; cdr3_nt: TGCGCCAGCAGCTACGGACAGGGGGCACTTTCGGCAGAGACCCAGTACTTC
j_call: TRBJ2-1; v_call: TRBV28; clone_size: -; d_call: -; cdr3_aa: CASRWSLLNEQFF; cdr3_nt: TGTGCCAGCAGGTGGAGCCTTCTGAATGAGCAGTTCTTC
j_call: TRBJ2-1; v_call: TRBV7-8; clone_size: -; d_call: TRBD2; cdr3_aa: CASSPGGVRGNEQFF; cdr3_nt: TGTGCCAGCAGCCCGGGAGGGGTCCGGGGCAATGAGCAGTTCTTC
j_call: TRBJ2-7; v_call: TRBV10-3; clone_size: few; d_call: TRBD2; cdr3_aa: CAISPLAASYEQYF; cdr3_nt: TGTGCCATCAGCCCACTAGCGGCCTCCTACGAGCAGTACTTC
j_call: TRBJ2-6; v_call: TRBV6-1; clone_size: -; d_call: -; cdr3_aa: CASSERNSGANVLTF; cdr3_nt: TGTGCCAGCAGTGAAAGGAACTCTGGGGCCAACGTCCTGACTTTC
j_call: TRBJ2-5; v_call: TRBV30; clone_size: -; d_call: -; cdr3_aa: CAWSPLGRRGETQYF; cdr3_nt: TGTGCCTGGAGTCCCTTGGGACGCCGCGGAGAGACCCAGTACTTC
j_call: TRBJ2-7; v_call: TRBV7-2; clone_size: few; d_call: -; cdr3_aa: CASSFRHTYEQYF; cdr3_nt: TGTGCCAGCAGCTTTCGACACACCTACGAGCAGTACTTC
j_call: TRBJ2-5; v_call: TRBV13; clone_size: few; d_call: TRBD2; cdr3_aa: CASSHKGYTAGESEQYF; cdr3_nt: TGTGCCAGCAGCCATAAGGGTTATACAGCGGGAGAGTCGGAGCAGTACTTC
j_call: TRBJ2-3; v_call: TRBV7-3; clone_size: -; d_call: TRBD1; cdr3_aa: CASSLHRQGDTDTQYF; cdr3_nt: TGTGCCAGCAGCTTACACCGACAGGGTGACACAGATACGCAGTATTTT
j_call: TRBJ2-7; v_call: TRBV15; clone_size: -; d_call: -; cdr3_aa: CATSRDPLREQYF; cdr3_nt: TGTGCCACCAGCAGAGATCCCCTAAGAGAGCAGTACTTC
j_call: TRBJ2-6; v_call: TRBV29-1; clone_size: -; d_call: TRBD1; cdr3_aa: CSVAQGSGANVLTF; cdr3_nt: TGCAGCGTTGCACAGGGGTCCGGGGCCAACGTCCTGACTTTC
j_call: TRBJ2-5; v_call: TRBV7-9; clone_size: -; d_call: -; cdr3_aa: CASSLAHTGETQYF; cdr3_nt: TGTGCCAGCAGCTTAGCGCATACTGGGGAGACCCAGTACTTC
j_call: TRBJ2-3; v_call: TRBV27; clone_size: once; d_call: TRBD2; cdr3_aa: CASRRGLASDTQYF; cdr3_nt: TGTGCCAGCCGGAGGGGACTAGCATCAGATACGCAGTATTTT
j_call: TRBJ2-1; v_call: TRBV7-9; clone_size: few; d_call: -; cdr3_aa: CASSFLGNNEQFF; cdr3_nt: TGTGCCAGCAGCTTCTTGGGGAACAATGAGCAGTTCTTC
j_call: TRBJ2-7; v_call: TRBV14; clone_size: -; d_call: -; cdr3_aa: CASSRSGTGHYEQYF; cdr3_nt: TGTGCCAGCAGCCGATCAGGGACGGGTCACTACGAGCAGTACTTC
j_call: TRBJ2-3; v_call: TRBV2; clone_size: -; d_call: TRBD2; cdr3_aa: CASSRLAATDTQYF; cdr3_nt: TGTGCCAGCAGCCGACTAGCGGCCACAGATACGCAGTATTTT
j_call: TRBJ2-1; v_call: TRBV6-5; clone_size: -; d_call: TRBD2; cdr3_aa: CASSQGLAGNNEQFF; cdr3_nt: TGTGCCAGCAGTCAGGGACTAGCGGGGAACAATGAGCAGTTCTTC
j_call: TRBJ2-3; v_call: TRBV7-9; clone_size: -; d_call: TRBD2; cdr3_aa: CASSPRTSGEDTQYF; cdr3_nt: TGTGCCAGCAGCCCCCGGACTAGCGGCGAAGATACGCAGTATTTT
j_call: TRBJ2-3; v_call: TRBV7-2; clone_size: -; d_call: -; cdr3_aa: CASSLVRQSTDTQYF; cdr3_nt: TGTGCCAGCAGCTTAGTTCGGCAGAGCACAGATACGCAGTATTTT
j_call: TRBJ1-1; v_call: TRBV5-4; clone_size: -; d_call: -; cdr3_aa: CASSLAGYEREAFF; cdr3_nt: TGTGCCAGCAGCTTGGCGGGGTATGAAAGGGAAGCTTTCTTT
j_call: TRBJ2-7; v_call: TRBV5-1; clone_size: -; d_call: -; cdr3_aa: CASSSGTYPYEQYF; cdr3_nt: TGCGCCAGCAGCTCCGGGACCTATCCCTACGAGCAGTACTTC
j_call: TRBJ2-5; v_call: TRBV20-1; clone_size: -; d_call: -; cdr3_aa: CSLWQETQYF; cdr3_nt: TGCAGCCTGTGGCAAGAGACCCAGTACTTC
j_call: TRBJ2-1; v_call: TRBV30; clone_size: few; d_call: TRBD2; cdr3_aa: CAWNALAAYNEQFF; cdr3_nt: TGTGCCTGGAATGCACTAGCGGCCTACAATGAGCAGTTCTTC
j_call: TRBJ2-5; v_call: TRBV29-1; clone_size: few; d_call: TRBD1; cdr3_aa: CSVIRTGVETQYF; cdr3_nt: TGCAGCGTTATACGGACAGGGGTGGAGACCCAGTACTTC
j_call: TRBJ2-1; v_call: TRBV29-1; clone_size: few; d_call: -; cdr3_aa: CSVIVDREFF; cdr3_nt: TGCAGCGTTATTGTGGACAGAGAGTTCTTC
j_call: TRBJ2-1; v_call: TRBV5-6; clone_size: -; d_call: TRBD1; cdr3_aa: CASSFVDRGYNEQFF; cdr3_nt: TGTGCCAGCAGCTTCGTGGACAGGGGCTACAATGAGCAGTTCTTC
j_call: TRBJ2-3; v_call: TRBV7-2; clone_size: -; d_call: TRBD1; cdr3_aa: CASSSTDRAGTDTQYF; cdr3_nt: TGTGCCAGCAGCTCAACCGACAGGGCGGGCACAGATACGCAGTATTTT
j_call: TRBJ2-7; v_call: TRBV29-1; clone_size: -; d_call: TRBD1; cdr3_aa: CSVGETGGYEQYF; cdr3_nt: TGCAGCGTGGGGGAGACAGGGGGCTACGAGCAGTACTTC
j_call: TRBJ2-5; v_call: TRBV7-2; clone_size: -; d_call: -; cdr3_aa: CASSHYGGLQETQYF; cdr3_nt: TGTGCCAGCAGCCACTATGGGGGTCTCCAAGAGACCCAGTACTTC
j_call: TRBJ2-1; v_call: TRBV30; clone_size: few; d_call: -; cdr3_aa: CAWSVSDLPNEQFF; cdr3_nt: TGTGCCTGGAGTGTAAGTGACCTTCCGAATGAGCAGTTCTTC
j_call: TRBJ2-5; v_call: TRBV7-2; clone_size: -; d_call: -; cdr3_aa: CASSFEIQETQYF; cdr3_nt: TGTGCCAGCAGCTTCGAAATCCAAGAGACCCAGTACTTC
j_call: TRBJ2-3; v_call: TRBV7-9; clone_size: many; d_call: -; cdr3_aa: CASSLRQGTDTQYF; cdr3_nt: TGTGCCAGCAGCTTACGGCAGGGCACAGATACGCAGTATTTT